This TCR beta chain emerged from a study of T cells in Graves' hyperthyroidism and ophthalmopathy. V was clipped by 4 bases and J by 1 base, with 7 bases between them. CDR1 is SNHLY, CDR2 FYNNEI, per germline. The CDR3 contains 13 residues. Study-wide findings and caveats: Expanded thyroid clonotypes (above 0.001) were mostly also found in blood.

This clonotype was seen repeatedly, ten times or more. Its antigen is not known. RNA transcripts yielded amplified TCR beta CDR3 regions. The study used the HTBI primer set for a first-round RT-PCR of the TCR CDR3. MiXCR, run by TCRdb on the multiplex PCR reads, gives a single entry per CDR3 protein. The data show 450,000 to 700,000 distinct CDR3 sequences, around 46% seen once. Not enrolled were patients with uncontrolled infection, other autoimmune disease, pregnancy or lactation. Thyroid ultrasound and orbital computed tomography, with clinical symptoms and serum thyroxine and TRAb, informed diagnoses.

The sequenced sample was peripheral blood or thyroid tissue (not recorded which). This chain uses TRBV2 with TRBJ1-1, with D possibly TRBD1 on 5 matching bases. This TCR was recovered from an adult woman with Graves' disease, either hyperthyroidism or ophthalmopathy (not recorded which). CDR3 sequence: CASSGQPNTEAFF. CDR3 nucleotide sequence: TGTGCCAGCAGTGGACAGCCGAACACTGAAGCTTTCTTT.